This TCR beta chain was obtained from a study of regulatory T cells in long-lasting Graves disease. Regarding time point: persistent/refractory GD, antithyroid drugs over 5 years with positive TRAb. The TCR library was prepared using RNA isolated from PBMCs. Both iRepertoire HTBI primers and Arm-PCR of CDR3 regions were used to build the TCR beta libraries. MiXCR, applied by TCRdb to the multiplex PCR reads, yields one record per CDR3 protein. The data hold over 650,000 distinct CDR3 sequences, with around 30% observed a single time. The V end was cut by 5 bases, the J end by 0 bases, with 13 bases between. The length of the CDR3 is 15 residues. In germline, CDR1 is MNHNS, CDR2 SASEGT.

J is TRBJ1-1 and V is TRBV6-1, with a tentative D call TRBD1 (5 bases). The material was peripheral blood mononuclear cells (PBMCs), obtained when the disease was refractory, from a patient treated with antithyroid drugs. This sequence was found in a female donor with Graves disease. This CDR3 reads CASSLWGGMNTEAFF. The CDR3 DNA follows: TGTGCCAGCAGTCTATGGGGGGGGATGAACACTGAAGCTTTCTTT.